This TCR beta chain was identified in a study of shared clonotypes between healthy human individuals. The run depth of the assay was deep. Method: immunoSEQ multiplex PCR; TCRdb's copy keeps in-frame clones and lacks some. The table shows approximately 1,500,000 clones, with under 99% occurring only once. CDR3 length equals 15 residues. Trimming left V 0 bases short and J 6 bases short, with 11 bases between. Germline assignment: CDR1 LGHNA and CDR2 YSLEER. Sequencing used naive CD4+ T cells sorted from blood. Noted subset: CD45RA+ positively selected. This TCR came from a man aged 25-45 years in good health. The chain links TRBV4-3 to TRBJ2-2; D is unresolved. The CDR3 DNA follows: TGCGCCAGCAGCCAAGAGTTCGGGTTCTCCGGGGAGCTGTTTTTT. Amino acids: CASSQEFGFSGELFF.